Listed below are T cell receptor beta chains from one sample, sequenced in a study of a mutant IDH1 vaccine in newly diagnosed glioma. This table comes from immunoSEQ multiplex PCR, and its TCRdb copy is limited to in-frame clones, with some not included. The data show tens of thousands of clones, 82% seen once. These receptors are not linked to any known antigen. The sequencing used PBMCs, collected from a glioma patient whose treatment included an IDH1 peptide vaccine. These receptors all come from a man aged 40-50 years with glioma. Some clones in this sample may be carry-over from other donors' samples. CDR3s include the opening cysteine and the closing phenylalanine or tryptophan. A D gene is named only where the DNA matches it firmly. For some rows the clone size is stated as once, few or many, or as a class when expanded; others skip it.

CDR3 DNA: TGTGCCAGCAGCCAGCAGGGGGCGGGCTATGGCTACACCTTC
CDR3 protein: CASSQQGAGYGYTF
V gene: TRBV7-2
J gene: TRBJ1-2
clone size: .
D gene: TRBD1

CDR3 DNA: TGCGCCAGCAGCCGCGGGGTAAACACTGAAGCTTTCTTT
CDR3 protein: CASSRGVNTEAFF
V gene: TRBV4-3
J gene: TRBJ1-1
clone size: .
D gene: .

CDR3 DNA: TGTGCCAGCTCGAAGCGGGGGCCTAGCCTAGGTACGCAGTATTTT
CDR3 protein: CASSKRGPSLGTQYF
V gene: TRBV25-1
J gene: TRBJ2-3
clone size: once
D gene: TRBD2

CDR3 DNA: TGCGCCAGCAGTGAGGTATCGAGCTCCTACAATGAGCAGTTCTTC
CDR3 protein: CASSEVSSSYNEQFF
V gene: TRBV5-1
J gene: TRBJ2-1
clone size: .
D gene: .

CDR3 DNA: TGTGCCAGCAGTTGGCAGGGAGTTCCCCCCACTGAAGCTTTCTTT
CDR3 protein: CASSWQGVPPTEAFF
V gene: TRBV6-5
J gene: TRBJ1-1
clone size: .
D gene: .

CDR3 DNA: TGCGCCAGCAGCCCACAACTAGCGACCTCCTACGAGCAGTACTTC
CDR3 protein: CASSPQLATSYEQYF
V gene: TRBV5-1
J gene: TRBJ2-7
clone size: .
D gene: TRBD2

CDR3 DNA: TGCGCCAGCAGCTTGATAGGGAACTACGAGCAGTACTTC
CDR3 protein: CASSLIGNYEQYF
V gene: TRBV5-1
J gene: TRBJ2-7
clone size: .
D gene: .

CDR3 DNA: TGTGCCAGCAGCTCCGGGGGAAACAAAGAGACCCAGTACTTC
CDR3 protein: CASSSGGNKETQYF
V gene: TRBV5-4
J gene: TRBJ2-5
clone size: once
D gene: .

CDR3 DNA: TGTGCCTGGAGTTATGGGACAGGGGGAAATCAGCCCCAGCATTTT
CDR3 protein: CAWSYGTGGNQPQHF
V gene: TRBV30
J gene: TRBJ1-5
clone size: few
D gene: TRBD1

CDR3 DNA: TGTGCCAGCAGCATCCCCGGGAGGGCTCCACTGGGAGCTTTCTTT
CDR3 protein: CASSIPGRAPLGAFF
V gene: TRBV7-2
J gene: TRBJ1-1
clone size: .
D gene: .

CDR3 DNA: TGTGCCAGCAGTTCGACAGCCAACACTGAAGCTTTCTTT
CDR3 protein: CASSSTANTEAFF
V gene: TRBV6-5
J gene: TRBJ1-1
clone size: .
D gene: .

CDR3 DNA: TGTGCCAGCAGCTGGGACAGGGGCTACGAGCAGTACTTC
CDR3 protein: CASSWDRGYEQYF
V gene: TRBV7-2
J gene: TRBJ2-7
clone size: .
D gene: TRBD1

CDR3 DNA: TGCAGCGTCTTAGGTGCGGGGGACAGGTCTGGGAATGAGCAGTTCTTC
CDR3 protein: CSVLGAGDRSGNEQFF
V gene: TRBV29-1
J gene: TRBJ2-1
clone size: .
D gene: .

CDR3 DNA: TGTGCCAGCAGGAACAACAGGGTAATGAACACTGAAGCTTTCTTT
CDR3 protein: CASRNNRVMNTEAFF
V gene: TRBV2
J gene: TRBJ1-1
clone size: once
D gene: .

CDR3 DNA: TGTGCCAGCAGTTACTCGAGCCAGAGAGGCACCGGGGAGCTGTTTTTT
CDR3 protein: CASSYSSQRGTGELFF
V gene: TRBV6-5
J gene: TRBJ2-2
clone size: .
D gene: .

CDR3 DNA: TGTGCCAGCAGCCGACAGGGTTTAGCCAAAAACATTCAGTACTTC
CDR3 protein: CASSRQGLAKNIQYF
V gene: TRBV6-5
J gene: TRBJ2-4
clone size: .
D gene: TRBD1